The 21 T cell receptor beta chains below all came from one sample that was sequenced in a study of blood T cells in healthy people across ages. Using a J-beta primer mix together with a sample-barcoded 5' primer, a second PCR was run for roughly 7 to 11 cycles. Each CDR3 protein is one row after TCRdb ran MiXCR on the 5' RACE reads. The sample shows hundreds of thousands of distinct CDR3 sequences, under 45% of them seen only once. Sequenced sample: blood. All receptors derive from a man in his 60s in good health.

The chain is built from TRBV20-1 and TRBJ2-1; TRBD2 might be the D (7 bases). This CDR3 is 14 amino acids long. CDR1 is DFQATT, CDR2 SNEGSKA, per germline (reference sequence). Trimming took off 6 bases at V and 4 bases at J, with 16 bases between the two ends. CDR3 nucleotide sequence: TGCAGTGCCCGGAAACAGGGAGGGTACAATGAGCAGTTCTTC. It encodes CSARKQGGYNEQFF.

This rearrangement joins TRBV11-2 to TRBJ2-5, with 8 nucleotides matching TRBD1. The J call may be mistaken, given a closer DNA end match to TRBJ2-7. Germline CDR1 is SGHAT and CDR2 is FQNNGV. The CDR3 totals 14 residues. CDR3 bases: TGTGCCAGCAGCGAGGGACAGGAGTTTTACGAGCAGTACTTC. Protein sequence: CASSEGQEFYEQYF.

The V gene is TRBV6-2 or TRBV6-3, the J gene TRBJ2-7; the D call may be TRBD1 or TRBD2 (5 bases each). Germline CDR1 MNHEY, CDR2 SVGEGT. Trimming shortened V by 8 bases and J by 10 bases, and 24 bases separated the two germline ends. The CDR3 contains 14 residues. Written as DNA, the CDR3 is TGTGCCAGCCAAAGAAGGGACGCCCTCCCGTCCCAGTACTTC. Its translation is CASQRRDALPSQYF.

The chain uses TRBV14 and TRBJ2-7, with TRBD1 identical over 7 bases. The CDR3 loop spans 14 amino acids. V dropped 1 base and J dropped 4; count of bases not matched to a gene: 4. CDR1 and CDR2 (germline): SGHDN, FVKESK. This CDR3 is CASSQVDRVYEQYF. The CDR3 bases are TGTGCCAGCAGCCAAGTAGACAGGGTGTACGAGCAGTACTTC.

This clonotype was seen a handful of times. The V gene is TRBV7-2, the J gene TRBJ2-1; TRBD2 might be the D (5 bases). The ends were cut back, 6 bases at V and 5 bases at J, with 14 bases in the middle. The germline V gene has CDR1 SGHTA and CDR2 FQGNSA. The CDR3 covers 14 residues. The CDR3 sequence is CASRRTGSDNEQFF. CDR3 coding DNA: TGTGCCAGCAGACGAACGGGGTCCGACAATGAGCAGTTCTTC.

As DNA, the CDR3 is TGTGCCTGGAGTGTAACAGGCAGTCCGCGGGAGCAGTACTTC. It is translated as CAWSVTGSPREQYF. The gene calls are TRBV30 and TRBJ2-5; 7 bases match TRBD2. J gave up 11 bases and V 0 bases, and 12 bases lay outside the gene matches. This CDR3 contains 14 residues. Germline CDR1 and CDR2: GTSNPN and SVGIG (reference sequence). The whole variable domain, filled in from reference TRBV30 and TRBJ2-5, reads SQTIHQWPATLVQPVGSPLSLECTVEGTSNPNLYWYRQAAGRGLQLLFYSVGIGQISSEVPQNLSASRPQDRQFILSSKKLLLSDSGFYLCAWSVTGSPREQYFGPGTRLLVL.

The chain employs TRBV5-1 and TRBJ2-7; D might be TRBD1 (6 bases). Deletions cut 6 bases from V and 7 bases from J, with 20 bases between. The CDR3 spans 14 residues. CDR1 is SGHRS, CDR2 YFSETQ, per germline. The CDR3 nucleotides read TGCGCCAGCACCTTACAACCAGGGGAGAATGAGCAGTACTTC. Its translation: CASTLQPGENEQYF.

This clonotype has a handful of counts. J is TRBJ2-7 and V is TRBV20-1, with unresolved D. The V gene lost 1 base and the J gene lost 3 bases, with 10 bases spanning the gap. This CDR3 spans 13 amino acids. Looked up from germline, CDR1 is DFQATT and CDR2 is SNEGSKA (reference sequence). The CDR3 DNA is TGCAGTGCTAGAGGGAAACAAAGCTACGAGCAGTACTTC. It yields the protein CSARGKQSYEQYF.

This clonotype has more than one count but fewer than ten. The chain has TRBV10-3 and TRBJ2-1; D gene uncertain. This CDR3 has 14 amino acids. V was cut by 2 bases and J by 6 bases, with 11 bases left in between. The germline CDR1 and CDR2 sequences are ENHRY and SYGVKD. Written as DNA, the CDR3 is TGTGCCATCAGTGAGACCGAGACTTCCAATGAGCAGTTCTTC. Translating it yields CAISETETSNEQFF.

This clonotype showed up just a few times. V and J are TRBV2 and TRBJ1-6; perhaps TRBD1 as D (6 bases). Germline CDR1 is SNHLY and CDR2 is FYNNEI. This CDR3 spans 15 amino acids. Between the trimmed V and J ends, which lost 5 bases and 7 bases, there was a span of 15 bases. Here the CDR3 DNA reads TGTGCCAGCAGTACCACCGGGACACTCAATTCACCCCTCCACTTT. This gives the protein CASSTTGTLNSPLHF.

The chain uses TRBV29-1 and TRBJ1-6, with 9 bases aligning to TRBD1. The CDR3 has 13 amino acids. V was pared by 4 bases and J by 10 bases, with 5 bases of the junction left unmatched. Germline CDR1 reads SQVTM; CDR2 reads ANQGSEA. The CDR3, as DNA: TGCAGCGTTGGGTGGGGACAGGGATCACCCCTCCACTTT. It yields the protein CSVGWGQGSPLHF. The full variable domain, with the rest looked up from reference TRBV29-1 and TRBJ1-6, is SAVISQKPSRDICQRGTSLTIQCQVDSQVTMMFWYRQQPGQSLTLIATANQGSEATYESGFVIDKFPISRPNLTFSTLTVSNMSPEDSSIYLCSVGWGQGSPLHFGNGTRLTVT.

This chain joins TRBV19 and TRBJ2-1, with 7 bases that match TRBD1. TRBJ2-7 explains the end of the DNA better; the J call may be wrong. CDR3 length equals 15 residues. Germline V gene sequence: CDR1 LNHDA, CDR2 SQIVND (reference sequence). Written as DNA, the CDR3 is TGTGCCAGTAGGCCAGGGGGAAGAGACTCCTACGAGCAGTACTTC. It codes for CASRPGGRDSYEQYF.

This clonotype was counted a few times. This chain uses TRBV7-9 with TRBJ1-2; D is perhaps TRBD1 (6 bases). V dropped 2 bases and J dropped 3 bases, with 16 bases sitting between them. Germline CDR1 reads SEHNR; CDR2 reads FQNEAQ (reference sequence). The CDR3 covers 16 residues. CDR3 DNA sequence: TGTGCCAGCAGCTTATCTACAGGGAACCTCCACTATGGCTACACCTTC. It is translated as CASSLSTGNLHYGYTF. The variable domain in full, with the rest retrieved from reference TRBV7-9 and TRBJ1-2, is DTGVSQNPRHKITKRGQNVTFRCDPISEHNRLYWYRQTLGQGPEFLTYFQNEAQLEKSRLLSDRFSAERPKGSFSTLEIQRTEQGDSAMYLCASSLSTGNLHYGYTFGSGTRLTVV.

This clonotype was found a few times. CDR3 DNA sequence: TGTGCCAGCAGCTTAGAGGCTAGCGGGGGCCCCTACGAGCAGTACTTC. The encoded protein is CASSLEASGGPYEQYF. The chain uses TRBV7-6 and TRBJ2-7; 10 bases match TRBD2. Trimming at V came to 1 base and at J to 2 bases, leaving 5 bases not matched to a gene. The length of the CDR3 is 16 residues. Germline CDR1 and CDR2: SGHVS and FNYEAQ.

This clonotype has more than one count but fewer than ten. The chain couples TRBV6-6 to TRBJ2-6; D might be TRBD1 or TRBD2, each matching 5 bases. This CDR3 is 13 amino acids long. In germline, CDR1 is MNHNY, CDR2 SVGAGI (reference sequence). With 11 bases removed from V and 4 bases from J, the gap between germline ends came to 12 bases. The CDR3 coding sequence is TGTGCCGCCAGGGACCCCGGGGCCAACGTCCTGACTTTC. It encodes CAARDPGANVLTF.

This rearrangement joins TRBV6-2 or TRBV6-3 to TRBJ2-5, with 7 bases matching TRBD1. The ends lost 6 bases at V and 5 bases at J; junction bases unmatched: 6. The length of the CDR3 is 13 residues. Per the germline V gene, CDR1 is MNHEY and CDR2 is SVGEGT. Written as DNA, the CDR3 is TGTGCCAGCAGACCTGACAGGGAGGAGACCCAGTACTTC. It codes for CASRPDREETQYF.

With respect to this clonotype: Its ends do not fully match the called genes, so a read error is possible. V is TRBV10-3 and J is TRBJ1-2; D not resolved. Germline CDR1 is ENHRY and CDR2 is SYGVKD. The CDR3 is 15 amino acids. CDR3 protein: CVISDESRSNYGYTF. The CDR3 DNA reads TGTGTCATCAGTGATGAGAGCCGCTCTAACTATGGCTACACCTTC.

This clonotype was observed a few times. J is TRBJ2-1 and V is TRBV20-1; no clear D. This CDR3 comprises 16 residues. Germline V gives CDR1 DFQATT, CDR2 SNEGSKA (reference sequence). Trimming cost V 3 bases and J 7 bases, with 22 bases left between them. The CDR3 DNA reads TGCAGTGCTAGGGGTCCTCACGCATCCCTCGGGAATGAGCAGTTCTTC. This sequence encodes CSARGPHASLGNEQFF.

The chain uses TRBV2 and TRBJ1-6; the D gene is possibly TRBD1 (5 bases). CDR3 size: 14 residues. Germline lookup yields CDR1 SNHLY and CDR2 FYNNEI. Deletions cut 4 bases from V and 2 bases from J, with 6 bases between. CDR3 region: CASSGGTYNSPLHF. The CDR3 DNA reads as TGTGCCAGCAGTGGGGGGACCTATAATTCACCCCTCCACTTT.

The chain employs TRBV6-2 or TRBV6-3 and TRBJ2-3, with D possibly being TRBD2 (6 bases). Germline V CDR1 and CDR2: MNHEY, SVGEGT. The CDR3 runs 16 residues. Trimming removed 0 bases at V and 7 bases at J, with 17 bases between. The CDR3 region is CASSYSPGLQLHTQYF. The CDR3, as DNA: TGTGCCAGCAGTTACTCACCGGGACTCCAACTACATACGCAGTATTTT.

The gene calls are TRBV5-1 and TRBJ2-6, with no clear D. Deletions cut 0 bases from V and 0 bases from J, with 7 bases between. Germline V gene data show CDR1 as SGHRS and CDR2 as YFSETQ. CDR3 size: 16 residues. CDR3 DNA: TGCGCCAGCAGCTTGGTTTGGGGCTCTGGGGCCAACGTCCTGACTTTC. Translated: CASSLVWGSGANVLTF.